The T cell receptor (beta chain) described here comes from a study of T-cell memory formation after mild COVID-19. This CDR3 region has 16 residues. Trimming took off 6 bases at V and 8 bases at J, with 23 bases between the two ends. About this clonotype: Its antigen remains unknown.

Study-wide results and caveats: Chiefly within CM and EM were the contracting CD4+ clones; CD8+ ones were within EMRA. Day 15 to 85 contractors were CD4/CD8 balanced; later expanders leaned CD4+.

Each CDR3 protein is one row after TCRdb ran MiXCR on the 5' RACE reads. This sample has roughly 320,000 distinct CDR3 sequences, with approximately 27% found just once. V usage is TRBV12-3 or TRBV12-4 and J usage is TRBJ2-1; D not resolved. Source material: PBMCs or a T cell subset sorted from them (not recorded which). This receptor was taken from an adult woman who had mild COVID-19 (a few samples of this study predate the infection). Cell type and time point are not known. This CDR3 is CASSSTPGPKDDEQFF. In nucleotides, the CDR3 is TGTGCCAGCAGCTCAACCCCGGGCCCTAAGGATGATGAGCAGTTCTTC.